Following are 30 T cell receptor beta chains from one sample sequenced in a study of shared clonotypes between healthy human individuals. The protocol was immunoSEQ multiplex PCR, while the TCRdb copy is restricted to in-frame clones and leaves out a portion. Among over a million clones listed, 75% to 85% were seen once. The sample was memory CD4+ T cells from PBMCs. Specified subset: CD45RA-negative fraction. The receptors derive from a man aged 18 to 30 in good health. Some clones in this sample may be carry-over from other donors' samples.

The chain links TRBV10-3 to TRBJ2-2; D not resolved. Germline V gene lookup returns CDR1 ENHRY and CDR2 SYGVKD. The CDR3 extends over 11 amino acids. The V end lost 10 bases, the J end lost 4 bases, and 7 bases lay between the germline ends. The chain's CDR3 is CATSFTGELFF. The CDR3 nucleotides read TGTGCCACCTCATTCACCGGGGAGCTGTTTTTT.

The CDR3 loop reads CASSSLKGQGNNEQFF. CDR3 nucleotide sequence: TGTGCCAGCAGTTCCCTTAAGGGACAGGGGAACAATGAGCAGTTCTTC. This rearrangement joins TRBV28 to TRBJ2-1, with 10 bases that match TRBD1. V was clipped by 4 bases and J by 5 bases; unmatched bases: 8. Germline loops: CDR1 MDHEN, CDR2 SYDVKM. The length of the CDR3 is 16 residues.

Comment on this clone: Other DNA sequences in this specimen translate into the identical CDR3. J is TRBJ2-5 and V is TRBV11-2, with no clear D. Germline V gene lookup returns CDR1 SGHAT and CDR2 FQNNGV. The V and J ends lost 1 base and 5 bases respectively, with 2 bases between them. The CDR3 totals 11 residues. The CDR3 coding sequence is TGTGCCAGCAGCTTAGGGGAGACCCAGTACTTC. This encodes CASSLGETQYF.

The chain carries TRBV28 and TRBJ1-4; 10 nucleotides align to TRBD1. Germline V lookup: CDR1 MDHEN, CDR2 SYDVKM. V shed 8 bases, J shed 0 bases, and the junction held 6 bases outside the gene matches. CDR3 length: 16 amino acids. As DNA, the CDR3 is TGTGCCAGCGATCGACAGGGGGCAGCAACTAATGAAAAACTGTTTTTT. This translates into CASDRQGAATNEKLFF.

V gene TRBV19 combines with J gene TRBJ1-4; no clear D. The CDR3 length is 15 residues. Germline V gene lookup returns CDR1 LNHDA and CDR2 SQIVND (reference sequence). Between the trimmed V and J ends, which lost 4 bases and 4 bases, there was a span of 13 bases. The CDR3 nucleotides read TGTGCCAGTAGTACTCGACAAGGCGGTAATGAAAAACTGTTTTTT. Translated, it gives CASSTRQGGNEKLFF. Combining the CDR3 with reference TRBV19 and TRBJ1-4 gives the whole variable domain DGGITQSPKYLFRKEGQNVTLSCEQNLNHDAMYWYRQDPGQGLRLIYYSQIVNDFQKGDIAEGYSVSREKKESFPLTVTSAQKNPTAFYLCASSTRQGGNEKLFFGSGTQLSVL.

The DNA of the CDR3 is TGTGCCAGCAAACAACAGGCAGGGATCCCAGGAGGCTACACCTTC. This gives the protein CASKQQAGIPGGYTF. V gene TRBV5-4 combines with J gene TRBJ1-2, with a possible D match to TRBD1 (5 bases). Trimming stripped 6 bases from V and 8 bases from J, with 23 bases between. CDR1 and CDR2 from the germline V gene are SGHNT and YYREEE (reference sequence). The CDR3 is 15 residues long.

This rearrangement joins TRBV9 to TRBJ2-7; D tentatively reads TRBD1 or TRBD2 (5 bases each). Trimming shortened V by 5 bases and J by 2 bases, and 17 bases separated the two germline ends. CDR1 SGDLS and CDR2 YYNGEE come from the germline V gene. This CDR3 is built from 15 residues. CDR3 protein: CASSPLGLAAYEQYF. CDR3 sequence (DNA): TGTGCCAGCAGTCCCCTGGGGCTAGCCGCCTACGAGCAGTACTTC.

The chain couples TRBV30 to TRBJ2-5, with 9 bases matching TRBD1. The CDR3 contains 17 residues. Germline CDR1 GTSNPN, CDR2 SVGIG (reference sequence). V shed 0 bases and J 7 bases; nucleotides not matched to a gene: 15. This CDR3 is CAWSVQDWDRDHWTQYF. CDR3 DNA: TGTGCCTGGAGTGTACAGGATTGGGACAGGGATCATTGGACCCAGTACTTC.

In DNA form, the CDR3 reads TGTGCCAGCAGCGTAGGGACTAGATCCGATGAGCAGTTCTTC. This encodes CASSVGTRSDEQFF. The chain carries TRBV9 and TRBJ2-1, with TRBD2 matching over 7 bases. The J segment lost 8 bases and the V segment lost 0 bases, leaving 5 bases of the junction unmatched. The length of the CDR3 is 14 residues. CDR1 and CDR2 (germline): SGDLS, YYNGEE.

The chain uses TRBV5-4 and TRBJ1-2, with D maybe TRBD1 (5 bases). The germline V and J ends were trimmed by 3 bases and 4 bases, with 16 bases remaining between them. Germline V CDR1 and CDR2: SGHNT, YYREEE (reference sequence). This CDR3 has 15 amino acids. DNA of the CDR3: TGTGCCAGCAGCTCCCAGCAGGAGGGACTCTATGGCTACACCTTC. Translated, it gives CASSSQQEGLYGYTF.

On this clone: Other DNA sequences in this sample translate to the same CDR3. V gene TRBV7-9 combines with J gene TRBJ1-3; D is uncertain. V gave up 1 base and J gave up 2 bases, with 6 bases separating them. The CDR3 sequence is 14 residues long. Germline-derived CDR1 and CDR2 are SEHNR and FQNEAQ (reference sequence). The CDR3 reads CASSLGVTGNTIYF. CDR3 nucleotide sequence: TGTGCCAGCAGCTTAGGTGTGACTGGAAACACCATATATTTT. The full variable domain, its missing parts supplied by reference TRBV7-9 and TRBJ1-3, is DTGVSQNPRHKITKRGQNVTFRCDPISEHNRLYWYRQTLGQGPEFLTYFQNEAQLEKSRLLSDRFSAERPKGSFSTLEIQRTEQGDSAMYLCASSLGVTGNTIYFGEGSWLTVV.

The chain employs TRBV5-1 and TRBJ2-1, with TRBD1 matching over 7 bases. Germline lookup yields CDR1 SGHRS and CDR2 YFSETQ. J lost 7 bases, V lost 0 bases, and 10 bases had no gene match. CDR3 size: 16 residues. CDR3 loop: CASSLVGQLGQNEQFF. In DNA form, the CDR3 reads TGCGCCAGCAGCTTGGTGGGACAGCTGGGCCAGAATGAGCAGTTCTTC.

This clone was recorded many times. In nucleotides, the CDR3 is TGTGCCAGCAGTCGCGACCGACGGAATCAGCCCCAGCATTTT. Its protein is CASSRDRRNQPQHF. The chain carries TRBV2 and TRBJ1-5; D uncertain. The germline CDR1 and CDR2 sequences are SNHLY and FYNNEI. The V end lost 5 bases, the J end lost 4 bases, and 12 bases lay between the germline ends. The CDR3 has 14 amino acids.

The V gene is TRBV27, the J gene TRBJ2-7; a weak D match, TRBD2 (6 bases). V was shortened by 6 bases and J by 3 bases, with 21 bases between the two germline ends. The CDR3 has 16 amino acids. CDR1 and CDR2 (germline): MNHEY, SMNVEV (reference sequence). The CDR3 spells CASSRSTGGTGYEQYF. For the CDR3, the DNA is TGTGCCAGCAGCAGATCGACTGGCGGGACCGGCTACGAGCAGTACTTC.

The rearrangement joins TRBV10-1 to TRBJ2-3; D is unclear. V shed 1 base and J shed 5 bases, with 16 bases lying between them. CDR1 and CDR2 (germline): WNHNN, SYGVQD (reference sequence). The length of the CDR3 is 16 residues. DNA for the CDR3: TGCGCCAGCAGTGAGTTAGCACAGCCACCGGGAGATACGCAGTATTTT. This gives the protein CASSELAQPPGDTQYF.

The chain couples TRBV19 to TRBJ1-4; 9 bases align to TRBD1. The germline V gene has CDR1 LNHDA and CDR2 SQIVND (reference sequence). The junction had 7 bases not matched to a gene; V was cut back by 6 bases and J by 8 bases. The CDR3 runs to 14 residues. CDR3 DNA: TGTGCCAGTAGGGCACAGGGGGCGATCGAAAAACTGTTTTTT. Amino acid sequence: CASRAQGAIEKLFF.

The chain joins TRBV27 to TRBJ1-1, with D uncertain. There are 16 residues in the CDR3. The V end lost 0 bases, the J end lost 11 bases, and 22 bases lay between the germline ends. Germline V gives CDR1 MNHEY, CDR2 SMNVEV (reference sequence). The CDR3 coding sequence is TGTGCCAGCAGTTTATCCACAGTGTTGTTAGCTTTGCCCGCTTTCTTT. Protein: CASSLSTVLLALPAFF.

This chain uses TRBV7-9 with TRBJ2-3; 12 nucleotides align to TRBD2. This CDR3 has 14 residues. The V and J ends lost 5 bases and 5 bases, in that order; junction bases with no gene match: 2. Looked up from germline, CDR1 is SEHNR and CDR2 is FQNEAQ (reference sequence). The CDR3 protein is CASSPSGREDTQYF. The CDR3 DNA reads as TGTGCCAGCAGCCCTAGCGGGAGGGAAGATACGCAGTATTTT.

The rearrangement joins TRBV28 to TRBJ1-1, with D possibly matching TRBD1 (5 bases). CDR1 and CDR2 from the germline V gene are MDHEN and SYDVKM. Trimming removed 6 bases from V and 0 bases from J, with 14 bases in between. The CDR3 has 15 amino acids. CDR3 DNA: TGTGCCAGCAGCCCCATGGGGGGGGTGAACACTGAAGCTTTCTTT. This gives the protein CASSPMGGVNTEAFF.

This clone was recorded a few times. The chain couples TRBV10-3 to TRBJ2-3, with a tentative D call TRBD2 (6 bases). Trimming stripped 3 bases from V and 0 bases from J, with 10 bases between. Germline CDR1 is ENHRY and CDR2 is SYGVKD. The CDR3 loop spans 15 amino acids. CDR3 residues: CAISDLATSTDTQYF. The CDR3 DNA sequence: TGTGCCATCAGTGACCTAGCGACTAGCACAGATACGCAGTATTTT.

The chain carries TRBV27 and TRBJ2-7, with D possibly TRBD2 on 7 matching bases. CDR3 size: 14 residues. V was cut by 7 bases and J by 3 bases, with 16 bases left in between. Germline V gene lookup returns CDR1 MNHEY and CDR2 SMNVEV (reference sequence). The CDR3 spells CASKQQGGNYEQYF. DNA for the CDR3: TGTGCCAGCAAGCAACAGGGAGGGAACTACGAGCAGTACTTC.

This rearrangement joins TRBV5-8 to TRBJ1-5, with D perhaps matching TRBD1 (6 bases). This CDR3 has 14 amino acids. Germline CDR1 SGHTS, CDR2 YDEGEE. The ends were cut back, 4 bases at V and 1 base at J, with 9 bases in the middle. The CDR3, as DNA: TGTGCCAGCAGCCGTGACAGGAGCAATCAGCCCCAGCATTTT. Translated: CASSRDRSNQPQHF.

This chain joins TRBV7-8 and TRBJ1-3; the match to TRBD1 covers 7 bases. V lost 4 bases and J lost 8; bases outside the gene matches: 11. The CDR3 extends over 15 amino acids. Germline CDR1 is SGHVS and CDR2 is FQNEAQ. CDR3 sequence reads: CASSSRQGEGYTIYF. In DNA form, the CDR3 reads TGTGCCAGCAGCTCAAGACAGGGTGAGGGGTACACCATATATTTT. Filled out from reference TRBV7-8 and TRBJ1-3, the complete variable domain reads GAGVSQSPRYKVAKRGQDVALRCDPISGHVSLFWYQQALGQGPEFLTYFQNEAQLDKSGLPSDRFFAERPEGSVSTLKIQRTQQEDSAVYLCASSSRQGEGYTIYFGEGSWLTVV.

The J gene is TRBJ1-4, the V gene TRBV18; no clear D gene. The CDR3 has 15 residues. V was trimmed by 3 bases and J by 7 bases, leaving 15 bases between them. CDR1 and CDR2 from the germline V gene are KGHSH and LQKENI. As DNA, the CDR3 is TGTGCCAGCTCACCTACGATTGCTTCGGCTGAAAAACTGTTTTTT. Its protein is CASSPTIASAEKLFF. Looking up the rest from reference TRBV18 and TRBJ1-4 gives the full variable domain: NAGVMQNPRHLVRRRGQEARLRCSPMKGHSHVYWYRQLPEEGLKFMVYLQKENIIDESGMPKERFSAEFPKEGPSILRIQQVVRGDSAAYFCASSPTIASAEKLFFGSGTQLSVL.

The chain has TRBV5-1 and TRBJ2-2; maybe TRBD1 (6 bases). Trimming took 1 base from V and 7 from J, leaving 11 bases between them. Per the germline V gene, CDR1 is SGHRS and CDR2 is YFSETQ. The CDR3 totals 14 residues. CDR3 nucleotides: TGCGCCAGCAGCTTGTCAGGGGTCGGCGGGGAGCTGTTTTTT. Translating gives CASSLSGVGGELFF.

About this clone itself: The junction shows a germline mismatch at one end, possibly a read error. This chain uses TRBV27 with TRBJ2-7; possible D gene TRBD2, 5 bases. Germline CDR1 MNHEY, CDR2 SMNVEV (reference sequence). This CDR3 has 14 amino acids. The DNA for the CDR3 is TGTGCCAGCAGTTTTACCCCTTCGGGATACGTGCAGTACTTC. Amino acid sequence: CASSFTPSGYVQYF.

This clone was detected a few times. The V call is TRBV5-4, the J call TRBJ1-1; 10 bases align to TRBD1. Germline V gene data show CDR1 as SGHNT and CDR2 as YYREEE (reference sequence). V dropped 3 bases and J dropped 6; count of bases not matched to a gene: 8. The CDR3 runs 15 residues. The CDR3 DNA reads as TGTGCCAGCAGCTACCGGGACAGGGGACGGGCTGAAGCTTTCTTT. Its translation: CASSYRDRGRAEAFF.

This chain uses TRBV30 with TRBJ1-1; TRBD1 is a possible D gene (5 bases). Trimming left V 0 bases short and J 5 bases short, with 16 bases between. CDR3 size: 15 residues. Germline CDR1 is GTSNPN and CDR2 is SVGIG (reference sequence). CDR3: CAWSVQGEMRTEAFF. The CDR3, as DNA: TGTGCCTGGAGTGTACAAGGGGAAATGCGGACTGAAGCTTTCTTT.

This rearrangement joins TRBV7-7 to TRBJ2-5; D remains ambiguous. The ends were cut back, 2 bases at V and 5 bases at J, with 15 bases in the middle. This CDR3 spans 15 amino acids. Germline V gene data show CDR1 as SSHAT and CDR2 as FNYEAQ (reference sequence). CDR3 nucleotide sequence: TGTGCCAGCAGCTTAACGAAGACTCTGACCGAGACCCAGTACTTC. Translation gives CASSLTKTLTETQYF.

Only one count was recorded for this clone. CDR3 DNA sequence: TGTGCCAGCTCACCAGGCGGGAGCACCTACGAGCAGTACTTC. Its translation is CASSPGGSTYEQYF. This sequence joins TRBV18 and TRBJ2-7, with 7 bases matching TRBD2. Losses at the gene ends were 2 bases for V and 2 bases for J; bases not matched to a gene: 3. Germline lookup yields CDR1 KGHSH and CDR2 LQKENI. The CDR3 runs to 14 residues.